Below, 18 T cell receptor beta chains from the same sample are listed, as sequenced in a study of T cells expressing NK-cell markers. TCRdb reprocessed the 5' RACE reads; each CDR3 protein has one entry and no DNA is given. The data show 450,000 to 600,000 distinct CDR3 sequences, and the top ten clones hold approximately 3.6%. The material sequenced was blood T cells: a sorted CD56 or NKG2C T cell subset, CD4+ or CD8+ T cells, or bulk PBMC T cells (not recorded which). These receptors were taken from a man between 18 and 29 years old in good health.

The chain couples TRBV20-1 to TRBJ2-7; TCRdb's D call, TRBD2, is unchecked because there is no DNA. CDR1 and CDR2 from the germline V gene are DFQATT and SNEGSKA (reference sequence). The CDR3 contains 14 residues. CDR3: CSAGMTSGRFEQYF.

The chain employs TRBV24-1 and TRBJ2-1; the D call from TCRdb, TRBD1, cannot be confirmed without DNA. The germline CDR1 and CDR2 sequences are KGHDR and SFDVKD. The CDR3 sequence is 18 residues long. CDR3 amino acids: CATSDLSARHSSYNEQFF.

The chain uses TRBV25-1 and TRBJ2-5; the TCRdb D gene call, TRBD1, has no DNA to confirm it. Germline values: CDR1 MGHDK, CDR2 SYGVNS. The CDR3 is made up of 13 amino acids. CDR3 in amino acids: CAKTPGWGETQYF.

V and J are TRBV12-3 or TRBV12-4 and TRBJ1-5; TCRdb gives TRBD1 as the D gene, but with no DNA this cannot be confirmed. The CDR3 extends over 16 amino acids. The CDR3 here is CASSLYRGRPSQPQHF.

The V call is TRBV28, the J call TRBJ2-5. Looked up from germline, CDR1 is MDHEN and CDR2 is SYDVKM. This CDR3 is 15 amino acids long. The CDR3 here is CASSLAGRVGETQYF.

The rearrangement uses TRBV29-1 and TRBJ2-1; TCRdb proposes TRBD2, but this gene call is untestable without DNA. The germline V gene encodes CDR1 SQVTM and CDR2 ANQGSEA. This CDR3 spans 16 amino acids. CDR3 protein: CSVEWASGSTYNEQFF.

V is TRBV27 and J is TRBJ2-2; with no DNA, the TCRdb D assignment of TRBD1 cannot be verified. This CDR3 is built from 17 residues. Germline CDR1 MNHEY, CDR2 SMNVEV (reference sequence). The CDR3 spells CASSPRGPRVNTGELFF.

The chain has TRBV18 and TRBJ2-3. Germline CDR1 KGHSH, CDR2 LQKENI. The CDR3 extends over 13 amino acids. CDR3 amino acids: CASSPPVADTQYF.

V gene TRBV7-8 combines with J gene TRBJ2-1. This CDR3 contains 16 residues. Germline lookup yields CDR1 SGHVS and CDR2 FQNEAQ. The chain's CDR3 is CASSLGTGRPYNEQFF.

The chain has TRBV5-1 and TRBJ1-1. Germline CDR1 is SGHRS and CDR2 is YFSETQ. This CDR3 spans 13 amino acids. The CDR3 is CASSLASPAEAFF. Full variable domain (outside the CDR3, taken from reference TRBV5-1 and TRBJ1-1): KAGVTQTPRYLIKTRGQQVTLSCSPISGHRSVSWYQQTPGQGLQFLFEYFSETQRNKGNFPGRFSGRQFSNSRSEMNVSTLELGDSALYLCASSLASPAEAFFGQGTRLTVV.

The rearrangement uses TRBV6-2 or TRBV6-3 and TRBJ2-5. The CDR3 is made up of 11 amino acids. The germline gives CDR1 MNHEY, CDR2 SVGEGT. CDR3 amino acids: CASSYGETQYF.

The chain uses TRBV6-2 or TRBV6-3 and TRBJ1-2; TCRdb names TRBD1, which stays unverified in the absence of DNA. There are 16 residues in the CDR3. In germline, CDR1 is MNHEY, CDR2 SVGEGT. CDR3: CASSSPGQGVDYGYTF.

CDR3 sequence: CASSQGDGRELFF. The J gene is TRBJ2-2, the V gene TRBV4-3; TCRdb's D call, TRBD2, is unchecked because there is no DNA. Germline V gene lookup returns CDR1 LGHNA and CDR2 YSLEER. This CDR3 spans 13 amino acids.

The genes are TRBV6-2 or TRBV6-3 and TRBJ2-1. The germline gives CDR1 MNHEY, CDR2 SVGEGT. The CDR3 is made up of 16 amino acids. The chain's CDR3 is CASRDPAGVPYNEQFF.

This chain joins TRBV18 and TRBJ1-2. Germline CDR1 and CDR2: KGHSH and LQKENI. The CDR3 loop spans 14 amino acids. This chain's CDR3 is CASSPLGGEGGYTF.

This chain links TRBV7-2 with TRBJ2-2; TCRdb's assignment of TRBD2 cannot be checked, as there is no DNA. CDR1 is SGHTA, CDR2 FQGNSA, per germline. This CDR3 region has 15 residues. The CDR3 loop reads CASSLVAGSAGELFF.

This CDR3 reads CSARSGGTHNVYEQYF. The chain employs TRBV20-1 and TRBJ2-7; TCRdb picks TRBD2, but there is no DNA to check that call. CDR3 size: 16 residues. Per germline, CDR1 DFQATT and CDR2 SNEGSKA (reference sequence).

The chain carries TRBV6-1 and TRBJ1-2; the TCRdb call, TRBD1, lacks DNA for checking. The CDR3 covers 14 residues. The germline V gene has CDR1 MNHNS and CDR2 SASEGT. The CDR3 loop reads CASSEFRGSYGYTF.